This record looks at one T cell receptor (beta chain) sequence and its context. The sample is drawn from a study of blood T cell repertoires in COVID-19. Trimming at V came to 0 bases and at J to 8 bases, leaving 10 bases not matched to a gene. The germline V gene encodes CDR1 SNHLY and CDR2 FYNNEI. This CDR3 has 17 residues. Produced via immunoSEQ multiplex PCR; TCRdb's table is partial and in-frame only. This table has approximately 160,000 clones, roughly 73% appearing once. This sequence joins TRBV2 and TRBJ2-1; 10 nucleotides line up with TRBD2. Sequencing was done on a sample of peripheral blood. The clonotype was recovered from a man aged 65 to 85 with acute or convalescent COVID-19. This CDR3 reads CASSEALAGDIWDEQFF. The CDR3 DNA reads TGTGCCAGCAGTGAAGCCCTAGCGGGGGATATTTGGGATGAGCAGTTCTTC.